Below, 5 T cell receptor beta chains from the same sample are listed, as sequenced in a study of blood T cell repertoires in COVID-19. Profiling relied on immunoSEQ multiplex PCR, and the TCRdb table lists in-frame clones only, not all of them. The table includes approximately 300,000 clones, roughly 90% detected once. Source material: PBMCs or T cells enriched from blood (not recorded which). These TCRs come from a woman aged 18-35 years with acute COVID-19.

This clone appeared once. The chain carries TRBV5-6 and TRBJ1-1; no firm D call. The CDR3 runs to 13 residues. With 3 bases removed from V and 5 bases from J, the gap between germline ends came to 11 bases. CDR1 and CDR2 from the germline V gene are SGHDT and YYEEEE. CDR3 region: CASSSVARTEAFF. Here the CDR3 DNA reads TGTGCCAGCAGCTCAGTTGCGCGGACTGAAGCTTTCTTT. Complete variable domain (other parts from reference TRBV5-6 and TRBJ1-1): DAGVTQSPTHLIKTRGQQVTLRCSPKSGHDTVSWYQQALGQGPQFIFQYYEEEERQRGNFPDRFSGHQFPNYSSELNVNALLLGDSALYLCASSSVARTEAFFGQGTRLTVV.

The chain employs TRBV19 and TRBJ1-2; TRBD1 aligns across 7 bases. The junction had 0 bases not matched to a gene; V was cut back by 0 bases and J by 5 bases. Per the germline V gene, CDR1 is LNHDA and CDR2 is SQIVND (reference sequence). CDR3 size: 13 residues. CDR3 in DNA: TGTGCCAGTAGTATAGAGACAGGGTATGGCTACACCTTC. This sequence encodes CASSIETGYGYTF.

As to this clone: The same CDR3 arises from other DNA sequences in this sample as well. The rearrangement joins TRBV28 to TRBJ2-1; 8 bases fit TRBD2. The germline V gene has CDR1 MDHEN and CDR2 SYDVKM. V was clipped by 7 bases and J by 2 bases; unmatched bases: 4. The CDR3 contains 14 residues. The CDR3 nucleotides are TGTGCCAGCACTTCCGGGGGGGCCTACAATGAGCAGTTCTTC. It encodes CASTSGGAYNEQFF.

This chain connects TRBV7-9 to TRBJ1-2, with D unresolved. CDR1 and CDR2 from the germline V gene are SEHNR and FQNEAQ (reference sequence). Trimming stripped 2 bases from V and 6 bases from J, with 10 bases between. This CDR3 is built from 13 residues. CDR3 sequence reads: CASSLRDSDGYTF. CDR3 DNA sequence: TGTGCCAGCAGCTTACGGGATAGCGATGGCTACACCTTC.

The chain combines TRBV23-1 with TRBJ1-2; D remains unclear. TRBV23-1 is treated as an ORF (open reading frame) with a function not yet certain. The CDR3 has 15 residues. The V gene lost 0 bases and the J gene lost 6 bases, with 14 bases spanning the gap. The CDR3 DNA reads TGCGCCAGCAGTCAATCAGAAGGTAGCATCGATGGCTACACCTTC. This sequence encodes CASSQSEGSIDGYTF.